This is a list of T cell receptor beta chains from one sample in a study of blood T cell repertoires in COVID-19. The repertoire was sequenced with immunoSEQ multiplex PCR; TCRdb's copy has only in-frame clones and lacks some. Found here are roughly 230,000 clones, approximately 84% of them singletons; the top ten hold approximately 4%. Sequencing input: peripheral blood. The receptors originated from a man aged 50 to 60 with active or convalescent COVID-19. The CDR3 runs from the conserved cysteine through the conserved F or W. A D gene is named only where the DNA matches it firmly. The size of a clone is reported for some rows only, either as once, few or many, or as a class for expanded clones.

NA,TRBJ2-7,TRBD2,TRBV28,CATLGTTYEQYF,TGTGCCACCCTGGGGACTACCTACGAGCAGTACTTC
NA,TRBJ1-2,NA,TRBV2,CASSQGRVEGYTF,TGTGCCAGCAGCCAGGGGAGGGTGGAAGGCTACACCTTC
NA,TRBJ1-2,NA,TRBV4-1,CASSQEAEGYGYTF,TGCGCCAGCAGCCAAGAGGCGGAAGGCTATGGCTACACCTTC
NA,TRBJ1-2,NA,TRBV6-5,CASSIAPAYGYTF,TGTGCCAGCAGCATAGCACCCGCGTATGGCTACACCTTC
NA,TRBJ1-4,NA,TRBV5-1,CASSAGLDNEKLFF,TGCGCCAGCAGCGCGGGGCTCGATAATGAAAAACTGTTTTTT
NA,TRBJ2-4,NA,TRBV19,CASSWGVRDIQYF,TGTGCCAGTAGCTGGGGGGTAAGAGACATTCAGTACTTC
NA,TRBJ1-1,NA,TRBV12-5,CASGPPGSAAFF,TGTGCTAGTGGTCCCCCAGGGTCGGCGGCTTTCTTT
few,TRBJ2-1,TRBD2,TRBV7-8,CASSFGLAIEQFF,TGTGCCAGCAGCTTCGGACTAGCGATCGAGCAGTTCTTC
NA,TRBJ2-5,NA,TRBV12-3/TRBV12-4,CASSLAPQETQYF,TGTGCCAGCAGTTTAGCACCTCAGGAGACCCAGTACTTC
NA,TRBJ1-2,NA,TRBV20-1,CSASEAGGYGYTF,TGCAGTGCTAGTGAGGCGGGGGGGTATGGCTACACCTTC
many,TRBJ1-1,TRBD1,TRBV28,CASSSPGQGAKNTEAFF,TGTGCCAGCAGTTCCCCAGGACAGGGGGCGAAGAACACTGAAGCTTTCTTT
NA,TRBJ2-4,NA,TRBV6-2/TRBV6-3,CASSRSRGENIQYF,TGTGCCAGCAGCCGAAGCCGCGGAGAAAACATTCAGTACTTC
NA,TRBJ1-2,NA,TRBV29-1,CSVETGGSYGYTF,TGCAGCGTTGAAACGGGGGGCTCCTATGGCTACACCTTC
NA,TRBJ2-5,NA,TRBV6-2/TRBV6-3,CASSLVIAETQYF,TGTGCCAGCAGCTTGGTCATTGCGGAGACCCAGTACTTC
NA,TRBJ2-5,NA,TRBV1,CTSSPFGRGKETQYF,TGCACCAGCAGCCCATTTGGACGGGGAAAGGAGACCCAGTACTTC
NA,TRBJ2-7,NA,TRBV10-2,CASRNRDPEQYF,TGCGCCAGCAGGAACAGGGACCCCGAGCAGTACTTC
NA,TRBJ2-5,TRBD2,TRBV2,CASSAGRSGAFQETQYF,TGTGCCAGCAGTGCGGGGCGAAGCGGGGCATTCCAAGAGACCCAGTACTTC
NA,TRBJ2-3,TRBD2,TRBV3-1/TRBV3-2,CASSQGSGRAGGECCTDTQYF,TGTGCCAGCAGCCAAGGATCGGGTAGAGCGGGGGGGGAATGTTGCACAGATACGCAGTATTTT
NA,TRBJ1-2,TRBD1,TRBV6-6,CASQDRGHGYGYTF,TGTGCCAGCCAAGACAGGGGGCACGGCTATGGCTACACCTTC
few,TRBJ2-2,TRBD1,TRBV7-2,CASRAAGTGYTGELFF,TGTGCCAGCAGAGCAGCCGGGACAGGGTACACCGGGGAGCTGTTTTTT
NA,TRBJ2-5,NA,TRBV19,CASSIGAGVFQETQYF,TGTGCCAGTAGTATAGGGGCAGGGGTTTTTCAAGAGACCCAGTACTTC
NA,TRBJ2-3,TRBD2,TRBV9,CASSVLAGETDTQYF,TGTGCCAGCAGCGTTCTAGCGGGGGAGACAGATACGCAGTATTTT
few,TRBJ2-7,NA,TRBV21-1,CASRLTGPTYEQYF,TGTGCCAGCAGACTTACAGGGCCTACCTACGAGCAGTACTTC
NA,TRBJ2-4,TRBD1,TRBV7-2,CASSQNFDRVKNIQYF,TGTGCCAGCAGCCAAAACTTCGACAGGGTCAAAAACATTCAGTACTTC
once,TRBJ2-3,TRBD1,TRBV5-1,CASSLARTGGNTQYF,TGCGCCAGCAGCTTGGCCCGGACAGGGGGCAATACGCAGTATTTT
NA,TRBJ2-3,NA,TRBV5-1,CASSLGRATDTQYF,TGCGCCAGCAGCTTGGGCCGAGCCACAGATACGCAGTATTTT
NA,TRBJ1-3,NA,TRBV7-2,CASSPKAAGNTIYF,TGTGCCAGCAGCCCCAAGGCGGCTGGAAACACCATATATTTT
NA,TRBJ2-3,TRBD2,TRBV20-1,CSASRLAGGRVRTDTQYF,TGCAGTGCTAGTAGACTAGCGGGGGGGCGAGTTCGAACAGATACGCAGTATTTT